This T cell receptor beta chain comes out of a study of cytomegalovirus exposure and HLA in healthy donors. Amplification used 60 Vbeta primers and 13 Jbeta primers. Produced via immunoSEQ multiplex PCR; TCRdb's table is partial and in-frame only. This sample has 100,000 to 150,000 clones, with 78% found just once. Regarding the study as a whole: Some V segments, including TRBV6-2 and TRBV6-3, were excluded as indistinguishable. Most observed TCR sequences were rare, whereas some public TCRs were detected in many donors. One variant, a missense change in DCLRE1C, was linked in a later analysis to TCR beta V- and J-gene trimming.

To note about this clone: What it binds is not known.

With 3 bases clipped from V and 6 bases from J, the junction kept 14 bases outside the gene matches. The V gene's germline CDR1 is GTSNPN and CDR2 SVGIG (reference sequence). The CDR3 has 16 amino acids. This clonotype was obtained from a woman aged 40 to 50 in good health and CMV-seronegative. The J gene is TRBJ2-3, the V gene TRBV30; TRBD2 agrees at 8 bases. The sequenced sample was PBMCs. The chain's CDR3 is CAWRPSRGGRFDTQYF. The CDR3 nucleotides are TGTGCCTGGAGGCCATCCCGGGGGGGGCGGTTTGATACGCAGTATTTT.